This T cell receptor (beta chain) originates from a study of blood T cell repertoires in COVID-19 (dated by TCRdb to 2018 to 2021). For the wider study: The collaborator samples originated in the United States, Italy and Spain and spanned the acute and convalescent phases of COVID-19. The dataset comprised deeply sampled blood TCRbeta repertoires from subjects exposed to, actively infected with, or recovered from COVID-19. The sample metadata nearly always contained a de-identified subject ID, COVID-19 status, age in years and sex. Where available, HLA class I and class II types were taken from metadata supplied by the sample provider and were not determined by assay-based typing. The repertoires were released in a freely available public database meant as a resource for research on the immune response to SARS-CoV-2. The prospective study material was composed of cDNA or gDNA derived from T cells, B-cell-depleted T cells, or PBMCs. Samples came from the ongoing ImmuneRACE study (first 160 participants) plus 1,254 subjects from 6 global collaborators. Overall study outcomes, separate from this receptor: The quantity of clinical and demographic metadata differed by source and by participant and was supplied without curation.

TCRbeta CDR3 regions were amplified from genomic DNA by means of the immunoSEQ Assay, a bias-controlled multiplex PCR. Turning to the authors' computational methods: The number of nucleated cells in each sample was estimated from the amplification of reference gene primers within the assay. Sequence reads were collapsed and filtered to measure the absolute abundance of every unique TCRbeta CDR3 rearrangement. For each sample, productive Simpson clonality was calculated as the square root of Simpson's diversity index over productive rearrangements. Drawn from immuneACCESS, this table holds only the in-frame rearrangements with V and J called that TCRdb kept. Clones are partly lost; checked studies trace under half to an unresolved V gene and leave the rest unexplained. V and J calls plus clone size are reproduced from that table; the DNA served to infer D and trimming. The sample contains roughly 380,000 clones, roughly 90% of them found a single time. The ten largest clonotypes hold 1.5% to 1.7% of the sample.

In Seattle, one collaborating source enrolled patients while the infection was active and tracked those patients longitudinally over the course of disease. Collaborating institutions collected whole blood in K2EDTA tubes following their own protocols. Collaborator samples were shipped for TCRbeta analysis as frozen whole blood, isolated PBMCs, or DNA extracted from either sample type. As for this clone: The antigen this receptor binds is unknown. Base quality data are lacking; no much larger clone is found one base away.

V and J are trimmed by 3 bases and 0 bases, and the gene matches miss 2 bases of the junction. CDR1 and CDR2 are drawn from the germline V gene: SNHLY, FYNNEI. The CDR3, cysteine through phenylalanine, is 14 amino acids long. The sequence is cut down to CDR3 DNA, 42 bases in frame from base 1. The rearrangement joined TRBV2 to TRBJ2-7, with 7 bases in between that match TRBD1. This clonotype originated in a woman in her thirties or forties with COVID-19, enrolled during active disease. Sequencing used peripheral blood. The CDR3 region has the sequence CASSEDRSSYEQYF. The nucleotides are TGTGCCAGCAGTGAGGACAGGAGCTCCTACGAGCAGTACTTC.